Listed here are 24 T cell receptor beta chains from one sample, sequenced in a study of early T cells in non-severe SARS-CoV-2 infection. One entry per CDR3 protein, called by TCRdb with MiXCR from the 5' RACE reads. The sample lists some 30,000 distinct CDR3 sequences; 6.6% were seen once. Sequencing was carried out using whole blood. These TCRs come from an adult who was a healthcare worker with PCR-confirmed SARS-CoV-2 infection or an uninfected control (not recorded which).

The chain joins TRBV5-8 to TRBJ2-1, with 9 positions matching TRBD2. The J segment lost 4 bases and the V segment lost 0 bases, leaving 2 bases of the junction unmatched. The CDR3 contains 15 residues. Germline values: CDR1 SGHTS, CDR2 YDEGEE. CDR3 nucleotide sequence: TGTGCCAGCAGCTTGGAAGCGGGAGGTTACAATGAGCAGTTCTTC. Its translation is CASSLEAGGYNEQFF. Drawing the rest from reference TRBV5-8 and TRBJ2-1, the complete variable domain is EAGVTQSPTHLIKTRGQQATLRCSPISGHTSVYWYQQALGLGLQFLLWYDEGEERNRGNFPPRFSGRQFPNYSSELNVNALELEDSALYLCASSLEAGGYNEQFFGPGTRLTVL.

Many counts were recorded for this clonotype. This sequence joins TRBV5-4 and TRBJ2-1; D possibly corresponds to TRBD2 (5 bases). This CDR3 region has 15 residues. V lost 0 bases and J lost 11, with 18 bases in between. Germline assignment: CDR1 SGHNT and CDR2 YYREEE (reference sequence). CDR3 in amino acids: CASSLDLARGSQQFF. The CDR3 coding sequence is TGTGCCAGCAGCTTGGATTTAGCGCGTGGATCCCAGCAGTTCTTC. Looking up the rest from reference TRBV5-4 and TRBJ2-1 gives the full variable domain: ETGVTQSPTHLIKTRGQQVTLRCSSQSGHNTVSWYQQALGQGPQFIFQYYREEENGRGNFPPRFSGLQFPNYSSELNVNALELDDSALYLCASSLDLARGSQQFFGPGTRLTVL.

This clonotype has just a few counts. V is TRBV4-3 and J is TRBJ1-4, with D tentatively TRBD1 (5 bases). Germline V gene lookup returns CDR1 LGHNA and CDR2 YSLEER. This CDR3 has 16 amino acids. The V and J ends lost 0 bases and 0 bases respectively, with 8 bases between them. This chain's CDR3 is CASSQEWGSTNEKLFF. Written as DNA, the CDR3 is TGCGCCAGCAGCCAAGAATGGGGGTCAACTAATGAAAAACTGTTTTTT.

This clonotype was found many times. J is TRBJ2-3 and V is TRBV5-4, with D possibly being TRBD1 or TRBD2 (6 bases each). In germline, CDR1 is SGHNT, CDR2 YYREEE (reference sequence). V was pared by 4 bases and J by 5 bases, with 17 bases between. The CDR3 runs to 15 residues. In DNA, the CDR3 is TGTGCCAGCAGCCCTTGGAGGGGGACGGGAGATACGCAGTATTTT. It codes for CASSPWRGTGDTQYF. Combining the CDR3 with reference TRBV5-4 and TRBJ2-3 gives the whole variable domain ETGVTQSPTHLIKTRGQQVTLRCSSQSGHNTVSWYQQALGQGPQFIFQYYREEENGRGNFPPRFSGLQFPNYSSELNVNALELDDSALYLCASSPWRGTGDTQYFGPGTRLTVL.

This clonotype has a count of ten or more. The V call is TRBV6-5, the J call TRBJ1-1, with D unresolved. This CDR3 is 17 amino acids long. Germline loops: CDR1 MNHEY, CDR2 SVGAGI. Trimming removed 0 bases at V and 0 bases at J, with 14 bases between. CDR3 DNA: TGTGCCAGCAGTTACTCCTATCCATGGGGTATGAACACTGAAGCTTTCTTT. It specifies CASSYSYPWGMNTEAFF.

A few counts support this clonotype. V gene TRBV7-8 combines with J gene TRBJ2-4; tentatively, D is TRBD1 (5 bases). Germline loops: CDR1 SGHVS, CDR2 FQNEAQ. Between the trimmed V and J ends, which lost 1 base and 13 bases, there was a span of 11 bases. The CDR3 has 12 amino acids. For the CDR3, the DNA is TGTGCCAGCAGCTTAGTGCAGGGTTTCCAGTACTTC. Translated: CASSLVQGFQYF.

In its sample, this clonotype was seen many times. The chain carries TRBV15 and TRBJ2-2; D gene ambiguous. V lost 4 bases and J lost 4, with 4 bases in between. Germline V lookup: CDR1 LNHNV, CDR2 YYDKDF (reference sequence). The CDR3 is 12 residues long. DNA of the CDR3: TGTGCCACCAGCATGCGCACCGGGGAGCTGTTTTTT. Residues: CATSMRTGELFF. Combining the CDR3 with reference TRBV15 and TRBJ2-2 gives the whole variable domain DAMVIQNPRYQVTQFGKPVTLSCSQTLNHNVMYWYQQKSSQAPKLLFHYYDKDFNNEADTPDNFQSRRPNTSFCFLDIRSPGLGDTAMYLCATSMRTGELFFGEGSRLTVL.

The V and J genes are TRBV6-5 and TRBJ2-1, with D unresolved. The V end was cut by 6 bases, the J end by 9 bases, with 15 bases between. The germline V gene encodes CDR1 MNHEY and CDR2 SVGAGI. The CDR3 has 13 amino acids. The CDR3, as DNA: TGTGCCAGCAGATCCCCTTTCGCCGTTGAGCAGTTCTTC. Translation: CASRSPFAVEQFF.

This clonotype has ten or more counts. This chain links TRBV19 with TRBJ2-7; 7 bases are a match to TRBD1. V gave up 6 bases and J gave up 6 bases; unmatched junction bases: 17. There are 16 residues in the CDR3. CDR1 LNHDA and CDR2 SQIVND come from the germline V gene (reference sequence). The CDR3: CASRSTGTGIRVEQYF. As DNA, the CDR3 is TGTGCCAGTAGGTCGACAGGGACGGGAATCCGAGTCGAGCAGTACTTC.

This clonotype was observed many times. The chain uses TRBV7-2 and TRBJ2-1, with TRBD2 matching 11 bases. The ends lost 5 bases at V and 7 bases at J; junction bases unmatched: 13. The V gene's germline CDR1 is SGHTA and CDR2 FQGNSA. CDR3 length: 17 amino acids. The CDR3, as DNA: TGTGCCAGCAGCATCGGGACTAGCGGCTTGGGGGTGAATGAGCAGTTCTTC. Protein sequence: CASSIGTSGLGVNEQFF.

This clonotype was observed many times. This rearrangement joins TRBV5-1 to TRBJ2-7, with no clear D. The CDR3 length is 14 residues. V lost 0 bases and J 6 bases, leaving 13 bases between the germline ends. The germline CDR1 and CDR2 sequences are SGHRS and YFSETQ. The chain's CDR3 is CASSLEGPSAEQYF. The CDR3 region has the DNA TGCGCCAGCAGCTTGGAAGGGCCAAGCGCCGAGCAGTACTTC.

This clonotype was seen only a few times. The chain combines TRBV5-1 with TRBJ2-2, with a possible D match to TRBD1 (6 bases). The CDR3 is 14 amino acids. Trimming removed 1 base from V and 6 bases from J, with 10 bases in between. The germline V gene encodes CDR1 SGHRS and CDR2 YFSETQ. The CDR3 here is CASSLQQGPGELFF. CDR3 DNA sequence: TGCGCCAGCAGCTTGCAACAGGGACCCGGGGAGCTGTTTTTT. Full variable domain (outside the CDR3, taken from reference TRBV5-1 and TRBJ2-2): KAGVTQTPRYLIKTRGQQVTLSCSPISGHRSVSWYQQTPGQGLQFLFEYFSETQRNKGNFPGRFSGRQFSNSRSEMNVSTLELGDSALYLCASSLQQGPGELFFGEGSRLTVL.

This clonotype was counted ten times or more. The chain links TRBV5-1 to TRBJ2-7; 10 nucleotides match TRBD1. There are 15 residues in the CDR3. The germline V gene encodes CDR1 SGHRS and CDR2 YFSETQ. With V trimmed by 0 bases and J by 2 bases, 2 bases remained unmatched. As DNA, the CDR3 is TGCGCCAGCAGCTTGGCCGGACAGGGGGCCTACGAGCAGTACTTC. This sequence encodes CASSLAGQGAYEQYF.

This clonotype was recorded at least ten times. V usage is TRBV11-2 and J usage is TRBJ2-1; 9 bases are shared with TRBD2. With 0 bases clipped from V and 6 bases from J, the junction kept 3 bases outside the gene matches. Germline CDR1 reads SGHAT; CDR2 reads FQNNGV. The CDR3 extends over 15 amino acids. CDR3 sequence (DNA): TGTGCCAGCAGCTTAGAGGGCGGGAGGGCCAATGAGCAGTTCTTC. This codes for CASSLEGGRANEQFF.

At least ten counts were recorded for this clonotype. This rearrangement joins TRBV7-6 to TRBJ1-1; D not certain. From germline, CDR1 is SGHVS and CDR2 FNYEAQ. The CDR3 loop spans 15 amino acids. Trimming left V 5 bases short and J 1 base short, with 14 bases between. CDR3 sequence reads: CASSQSRSPNTEAFF. CDR3 DNA sequence: TGTGCCAGCAGCCAGTCCCGGTCACCGAACACTGAAGCTTTCTTT.

This clonotype came up many times. The CDR3 nucleotides are TGCAGTGCTTCCCAAGTCGGAGCGGGGGCGAATACGCAGTATTTT. Translation: CSASQVGAGANTQYF. The chain combines TRBV20-1 with TRBJ2-3, with 8 bases that match TRBD2. The trim removed 5 bases at V and 7 bases at J, leaving 14 bases unmatched. The CDR3 has 15 amino acids. Germline V lookup: CDR1 DFQATT, CDR2 SNEGSKA (reference sequence).

On this clonotype: One end of the junction is discordant with germline, which a read error may explain. V gene TRBV4-2 combines with J gene TRBJ2-3, with 7 positions matching TRBD2. CDR3 length: 16 residues. CDR1 and CDR2 (germline): LGHNA, YNFKEQ. CDR3 amino acids: CVSSQELAGNTDTQYF. The CDR3 DNA follows: TGTGTCAGCAGCCAGGAATTAGCGGGTAACACAGATACGCAGTATTTT.

The chain links TRBV4-3 to TRBJ2-5; D is ambiguous. V lost 4 bases and J lost 7, with 4 bases in between. The CDR3 contains 10 residues. Germline-derived CDR1 and CDR2 are LGHNA and YSLEER. CDR3 loop: CASSPRTQYF. As DNA, the CDR3 is TGCGCCAGCAGCCCGAGGACCCAGTACTTC.

This clonotype was seen at least ten times. The chain is built from TRBV5-1 and TRBJ2-5, with D uncertain. CDR1 and CDR2 from the germline V gene are SGHRS and YFSETQ. This CDR3 contains 15 residues. V lost 5 bases to trimming and J lost 3 bases, with 17 bases between them. In nucleotides, the CDR3 is TGCGCCAGCAGATCGGCGGTGGCTTGGGAAGAGACCCAGTACTTC. Translating it yields CASRSAVAWEETQYF.

This clonotype was seen at least ten times. The rearrangement links TRBV19 to TRBJ2-1; 7 bases line up with TRBD1. Unmatched junction bases numbered 3, after V lost 4 bases and J lost 9 bases. The CDR3 sequence is 12 residues long. Germline lookup yields CDR1 LNHDA and CDR2 SQIVND (reference sequence). The CDR3 loop reads CASSTGQSEQFF. Written as DNA, the CDR3 is TGTGCCAGTAGTACGGGACAGAGTGAGCAGTTCTTC.

This clonotype has only a few counts. The V gene is TRBV7-2, the J gene TRBJ1-6; 7 nucleotides match TRBD1. CDR3 length: 13 amino acids. In germline, CDR1 is SGHTA, CDR2 FQGNSA. After removal of 3 bases from V and 8 bases from J, the junction contained 1 base not matched to a gene. CDR3 sequence: CASSFDRDSPLHF. The CDR3 DNA follows: TGTGCCAGCAGCTTTGACAGGGATTCACCCCTCCACTTT.

Many counts were recorded for this clonotype. This chain joins TRBV7-3 and TRBJ2-1; a possible D gene is TRBD2 (6 bases). V lost 5 bases and J 0 bases, leaving 8 bases between the germline ends. Germline V gene lookup returns CDR1 SGHTA and CDR2 FQGTGA. This CDR3 has 14 residues. CDR3 sequence (DNA): TGTGCCAGCAGCCCGGGGGACTCCTACAATGAGCAGTTCTTC. It is translated as CASSPGDSYNEQFF. The full variable domain, its missing parts supplied by reference TRBV7-3 and TRBJ2-1, is GAGVSQTPSNKVTEKGKYVELRCDPISGHTALYWYRQSLGQGPEFLIYFQGTGAADDSGLPNDRFFAVRPEGSVSTLKIQRTERGDSAVYLCASSPGDSYNEQFFGPGTRLTVL.

This clonotype was recorded many times. V is TRBV12-3 or TRBV12-4 and J is TRBJ1-1; D remains ambiguous. The V end was cut by 8 bases, the J end by 5 bases, with 15 bases between. The CDR3 contains 13 residues. The DNA for the CDR3 is TGTGCCAGCGATCAGCATGGGCGGACTGAAGCTTTCTTT. Translating gives CASDQHGRTEAFF.

This clonotype came up many times. The CDR3 DNA follows: TGCAGCGCGGGAAACATTCAGTACTTC. It translates to CSAGNIQYF. The chain combines TRBV29-1 with TRBJ2-4; no clear D gene. Per the germline V gene, CDR1 is SQVTM and CDR2 is ANQGSEA. There are 9 residues in the CDR3. Trimming stripped 7 bases from V and 6 bases from J, with 4 bases between. Filled out from reference TRBV29-1 and TRBJ2-4, the complete variable domain reads SAVISQKPSRDICQRGTSLTIQCQVDSQVTMMFWYRQQPGQSLTLIATANQGSEATYESGFVIDKFPISRPNLTFSTLTVSNMSPEDSSIYLCSAGNIQYFGAGTRLSVL.